Sequencing of this T cell receptor (beta chain) was carried out in a study of shared clonotypes between healthy human individuals (dated by TCRdb to the early 2020s). Background on the whole study: The cohort comprised two women and a few men aged 18 to 49 years. For each donor, CD4 naive and CD4 memory were each given three plates, CD8 naive was given two plates, and CD8 memory was given one plate. The study deeply sequenced blood TCR repertoires of several healthy adults to estimate repertoire size and the extent of clonotype sharing between individuals. Different laboratories and diverse techniques were used to prepare libraries and sequence TCR repertoires, to increase sequencing depth and limit assay-specific biases. Per donor, leukapheresis produced somewhere between about 0.94 and 9 billion PBMCs.

As for this clone: No antigen is known for it. No clone much larger than this one lies a single base away; base qualities are absent.

Its CDR3 holds 18 amino acids, cysteine through phenylalanine. The retained sequence is limited to the CDR3, 54 bases, with the frame set at the first base. As encoded in the germline V gene, CDR1 is SNHLY while CDR2 is FYNNEI. Deletion took 3 bases off V and 0 bases off J, with a span of 18 bases between the germline ends. Using the deep immunoSEQ assay, TCR CDR3 regions were amplified from genomic DNA by multiplex PCR. Extracted genomic DNA from each cell subset was spread evenly across all wells of several immunoSEQ 96-well plates, with each plate serving as a replicate. For sorted subsets, around 200 ng genomic DNA, equal to tens of thousands of T cell genomes, was loaded into each replicate PCR. Purified libraries were quantified with a Qubit 3.0 fluorometer, sized on a Bioanalyzer 2100, and re-quantified with the KAPA Library Quantification kit. Every immunoSEQ 96-well plate was sequenced on a separate single-read 150-cycle Illumina NextSeq 550 flow cell. In the authors' own workflow: Because the immunoSEQ output held only junctional sequences and lacked quality scores, the filtering could not match the filtering applied to full-length reads. To assign V/J genes and CDR3, sequences were annotated against IMGT germline references using PyIR, a Python wrapper for IgBLAST v1.9. Any read was removed if the V/J assignment was weak (E-value above 1e-6), the CDR3 was missing, or the read contained stop codons, out-of-frame junctions, or ambiguous translated residues. V3J clonotypes were defined as sequences sharing an identical inferred V gene, J gene, and CDR3 amino acid sequence. The percentage overlap between two repertoires was calculated by dividing the number of shared unique clonotypes by the size of the smaller repertoire. Three approaches were used to assess repertoire richness: RTK rarefaction, the Chao1 estimator, and Recon v2.1 estimates of unobserved clonotypes. Generation probabilities for all TCRbeta clonotypes obtained by the gDNA method from a handful of donors were computed using OLGA. Sourced from immuneACCESS, this table was stored by TCRdb with only in-frame sequences that have V and J called. A share of the clones is absent; for the studies checked, an unresolved V gene accounts for under half, and the remainder has no known explanation. The DNA gave D and trimming, while V, J and clone size come from that table. This sample gives 2 million to 2.5 million clones in total; approximately 94% of them show up just once. The leading ten clones occupy around 0.13% of the sample.

The donors were healthy, HIV-negative adults who had no recently reported acute infections or vaccinations. Only Caucasian adults living in Nashville, Tennessee, USA were represented among the donors. CD4+ T cells were enriched through magnetic negative selection, after which naive cells were positively selected on CD45RA and the remaining negative fraction served as the memory subset. Blood was collected by leukapheresis, and PBMCs were isolated by Ficoll-Histopaque density gradient centrifugation and then cryopreserved in liquid nitrogen vapor phase. Purity and quantity of every magnetically sorted T cell population were checked by analytical flow cytometry. From each sorted fraction, genomic DNA was isolated and quantified by UV absorbance on a Nanodrop 2000c. Study-level results and caveats: Larger estimated clonotype richness was generally found for naive subsets than for memory subsets. Even with the large sequencing depth, rarefaction of the sorted-subset datasets indicated that sequencing was incomplete. The genetic and exposure-history diversity represented was limited by the small number of donors. Pairwise subsampling indicated that sequencing depth was expected to affect the degree of clonotype sharing among donors. When four donors were compared, the shared fraction of clonotypes was 5% to 6.5% for naive CD4, roughly 3.4% for naive CD8, about 2.5% for memory CD4, and less than 0.45% for memory CD8. Higher generation probabilities were observed for clonotypes shared by all four sorted-subset donors than for non-shared clonotypes. Sampling was restricted to blood, and TCR repertoires in tissue are likely to differ from TCR repertoires in blood.

What was sequenced was naive CD4+ T cells sorted from blood. The cell subset or site tag for this specimen amounts to: CD45RA+ positively selected. The receptor's source is a young man in good health. The chain uses TRBV2 and TRBJ2-4, with TRBD1 tentatively as D gene (5 bases match). The CDR3 region has the sequence CASSDVAGWMLAKNIQYF. The DNA is TGTGCCAGCAGTGATGTGGCAGGGTGGATGTTAGCCAAAAACATTCAGTACTTC.